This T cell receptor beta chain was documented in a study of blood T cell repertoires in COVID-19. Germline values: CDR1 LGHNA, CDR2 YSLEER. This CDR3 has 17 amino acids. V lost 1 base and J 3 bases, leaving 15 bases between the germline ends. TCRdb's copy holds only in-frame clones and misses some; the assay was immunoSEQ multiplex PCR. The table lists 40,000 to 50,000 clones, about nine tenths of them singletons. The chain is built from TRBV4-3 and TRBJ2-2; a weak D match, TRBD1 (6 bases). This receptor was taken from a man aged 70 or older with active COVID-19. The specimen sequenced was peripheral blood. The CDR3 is CASSQGNSRGYTGELFF. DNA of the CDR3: TGCGCCAGCAGCCAAGGGAATTCCAGGGGCTACACCGGGGAGCTGTTTTTT.